This TCR beta chain was captured by sequencing in a study of identifying expanded T cells in peripheral blood. CDR1 is SEHNR, CDR2 FQNEAQ, per germline (reference sequence). This CDR3 has 14 amino acids. Trimming removed 5 bases from V and 6 bases from J, with 16 bases in between. Libraries were prepared by immunoSEQ multiplex PCR; TCRdb keeps only in-frame clonotypes and omits some of them. The table lists roughly 81,000 clones, 84% of them singletons. Sequenced: blood. This clonotype was sampled from a person aged 18-69 years in good health. V is TRBV7-9 and J is TRBJ1-2; tentative D call: TRBD1 (6 bases). The CDR3 bases are TGTGCCAGCAGCCCGCAACGCCCAGGGGATGGCTACACCTTC. Its translation: CASSPQRPGDGYTF.